A selection of T cell receptor beta chains follows, all from one sample in a study of T cell repertoires in cytomegalovirus infection. TCRdb passed the reads through MiXCR, listing each CDR3 protein once. In the table there are 50,000 to 65,000 distinct CDR3 sequences, roughly a fifth of which are singletons. These TCRs' antigens remain unknown. This sample comprised CD8+ T cells from cultured PBMCs, obtained from culture after CMV antigen stimulation. These receptors all stem from a human donor in good health (CMV status not recorded). Some clones in this sample may be carry-over from other donors' samples. CDR3s include the opening cysteine and the closing phenylalanine or tryptophan. A D gene is named only where the DNA matches it firmly. Clone size appears in some rows only: once, few, many, or a class for an expanded clone.

CDR3 DNA: TGTGCCAGCAGCTTAGGTAGTTCGAACACCGGGGAGCTGTTTTTT
CDR3 protein: CASSLGSSNTGELFF
clone size: .
V gene: TRBV7-8
J gene: TRBJ2-2
D gene: .

CDR3 DNA: TGTGCCAGCAGTTTTATGGGGGCCGGGGAGCTGTTTTTT
CDR3 protein: CASSFMGAGELFF
clone size: few
V gene: TRBV27
J gene: TRBJ2-2
D gene: .

CDR3 DNA: TGTGCCAGCAGTGAAGGAGCGGGCGGGTCCTACAATGAGCAGTTCTTC
CDR3 protein: CASSEGAGGSYNEQFF
clone size: .
V gene: TRBV6-1
J gene: TRBJ2-1
D gene: .

CDR3 DNA: TGTGCCAGCAGCTTAGATCCCCCTAGCGTTATCTACCCAGATACGCAGCATTTT
CDR3 protein: CASSLDPPSVIYPDTQHF
clone size: .
V gene: TRBV7-2
J gene: TRBJ1-5
D gene: .

CDR3 DNA: TGTGCCAGCAGCCAAACATCAAACTCCTACAATGAGCAGTTCTTC
CDR3 protein: CASSQTSNSYNEQFF
clone size: .
V gene: TRBV7-6
J gene: TRBJ2-1
D gene: .

CDR3 DNA: TGCGCCAGCAGCCAAGTTCTCCGGGGGACAGGGGACGAGCAGTACTTC
CDR3 protein: CASSQVLRGTGDEQYF
clone size: few
V gene: TRBV4-3
J gene: TRBJ2-7
D gene: TRBD1

CDR3 DNA: TGTGCCAGCATCCCAGGGCTAAGATTCCCCTACGAGCAGTACTTC
CDR3 protein: CASIPGLRFPYEQYF
clone size: .
V gene: TRBV7-8
J gene: TRBJ2-7
D gene: .

CDR3 DNA: TGTGCCAGCACCACCTTCGGACTAGCGGGGGGCTCAACTCCGACAGATACGCAGTATTTT
CDR3 protein: CASTTFGLAGGSTPTDTQYF
clone size: .
V gene: TRBV28
J gene: TRBJ2-3
D gene: TRBD2

CDR3 DNA: TGCAGTGCTAGAGTCAGGGGAGGGGGCAATCAGCCCCAGCATTTT
CDR3 protein: CSARVRGGGNQPQHF
clone size: .
V gene: TRBV20-1
J gene: TRBJ1-5
D gene: .

CDR3 DNA: TGTGCCATCCTCATGGGTTACGAGCAGTACTTC
CDR3 protein: CAILMGYEQYF
clone size: .
V gene: TRBV12-3/TRBV12-4
J gene: TRBJ2-7
D gene: .

CDR3 DNA: TGTGCTAGTGGTTCCGGGACAGGGGGCGTTAGCCACGAGCAGTACTTC
CDR3 protein: CASGSGTGGVSHEQYF
clone size: .
V gene: TRBV12-5
J gene: TRBJ2-7
D gene: TRBD1

CDR3 DNA: TGTGCCAGCAGCTCGACTAGCGGGGGCCCCCAAGAGACCCAGTACTTC
CDR3 protein: CASSSTSGGPQETQYF
clone size: .
V gene: TRBV7-9
J gene: TRBJ2-5
D gene: TRBD2

CDR3 DNA: TGTGCCAGCAGTTTATCCAGCACACGACAAAGGAGACAGTTTGTGAACACTGAAGCTTTCTTT
CDR3 protein: CASSLSSTRQRRQFVNTEAFF
clone size: .
V gene: TRBV27
J gene: TRBJ1-1
D gene: .

CDR3 DNA: TGTGCCGGCAGAGGGACAATGTACAATGAGCAGTTCTTC
CDR3 protein: CAGRGTMYNEQFF
clone size: .
V gene: TRBV30
J gene: TRBJ2-1
D gene: .

CDR3 DNA: TGTGCCAGCAGCCGACTACCCTTAGGCTCCTACAATGAGCAGTTCTTC
CDR3 protein: CASSRLPLGSYNEQFF
clone size: many
V gene: TRBV27
J gene: TRBJ2-1
D gene: .

CDR3 DNA: TGTGCCAGCAGCTTACCGGGACAGTCCTACGAGCAGTACTTC
CDR3 protein: CASSLPGQSYEQYF
clone size: few
V gene: TRBV7-2
J gene: TRBJ2-7
D gene: TRBD1

CDR3 DNA: TGTGCCAGCAGCTCCGGGGACACTGCCTACGAGCAGTACTTC
CDR3 protein: CASSSGDTAYEQYF
clone size: many
V gene: TRBV7-9
J gene: TRBJ2-7
D gene: .

CDR3 DNA: TGTGCCAGCAGCTCCGGGACAGGGTTTAATCAGCCCCAGCATTTT
CDR3 protein: CASSSGTGFNQPQHF
clone size: .
V gene: TRBV13
J gene: TRBJ1-5
D gene: TRBD1

CDR3 DNA: TGTGCCACCAGCAGTCCCGGGGGGGTTCTCTATGGCTACACCTTC
CDR3 protein: CATSSPGGVLYGYTF
clone size: .
V gene: TRBV15
J gene: TRBJ1-2
D gene: .

CDR3 DNA: TGTGCCAGCAGCTTCGCGGGCATCTCTAGCACAGATACGCAGTATTTT
CDR3 protein: CASSFAGISSTDTQYF
clone size: .
V gene: TRBV7-2
J gene: TRBJ2-3
D gene: .

CDR3 DNA: TGTGCCACCAGCAGAGATCTCATGGACAGATTTCAAGAGACCCAGTACTTC
CDR3 protein: CATSRDLMDRFQETQYF
clone size: many
V gene: TRBV15
J gene: TRBJ2-5
D gene: .